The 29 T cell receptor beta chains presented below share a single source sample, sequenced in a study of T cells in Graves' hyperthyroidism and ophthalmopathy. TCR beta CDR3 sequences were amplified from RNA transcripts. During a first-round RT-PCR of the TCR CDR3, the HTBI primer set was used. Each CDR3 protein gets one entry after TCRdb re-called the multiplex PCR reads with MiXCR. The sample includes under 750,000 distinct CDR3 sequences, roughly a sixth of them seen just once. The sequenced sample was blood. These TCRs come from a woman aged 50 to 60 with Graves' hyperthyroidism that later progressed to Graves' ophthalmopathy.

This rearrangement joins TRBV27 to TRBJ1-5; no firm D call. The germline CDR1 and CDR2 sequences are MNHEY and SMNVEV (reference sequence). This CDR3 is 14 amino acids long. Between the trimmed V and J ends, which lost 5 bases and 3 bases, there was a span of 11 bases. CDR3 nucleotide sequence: TGTGCCAGCAGTGAGGGAGACGTCAATCAGCCCCAGCATTTT. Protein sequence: CASSEGDVNQPQHF.

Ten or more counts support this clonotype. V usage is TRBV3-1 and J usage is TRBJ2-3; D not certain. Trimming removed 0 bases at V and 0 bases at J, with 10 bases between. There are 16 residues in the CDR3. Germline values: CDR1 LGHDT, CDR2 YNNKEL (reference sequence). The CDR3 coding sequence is TGTGCCAGCAGCCAAGATTTATTACTTAGCACAGATACGCAGTATTTT. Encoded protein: CASSQDLLLSTDTQYF.

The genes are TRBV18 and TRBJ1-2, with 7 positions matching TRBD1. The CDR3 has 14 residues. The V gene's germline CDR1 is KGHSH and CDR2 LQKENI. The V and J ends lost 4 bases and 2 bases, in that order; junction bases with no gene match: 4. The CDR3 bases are TGTGCCAGCTCACGGGGGGGACAGAACTATGGCTACACCTTC. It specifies CASSRGGQNYGYTF.

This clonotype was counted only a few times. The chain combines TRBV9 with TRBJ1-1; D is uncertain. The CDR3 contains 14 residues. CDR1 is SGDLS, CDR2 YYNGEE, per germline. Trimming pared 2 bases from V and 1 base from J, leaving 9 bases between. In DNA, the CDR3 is TGTGCCAGCAGCGTTACACCGGAGAACACTGAAGCTTTCTTT. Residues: CASSVTPENTEAFF. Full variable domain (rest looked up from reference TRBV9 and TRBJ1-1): DSGVTQTPKHLITATGQRVTLRCSPRSGDLSVYWYQQSLDQGLQFLIQYYNGEERAKGNILERFSAQQFPDLHSELNLSSLELGDSALYFCASSVTPENTEAFFGQGTRLTVV.

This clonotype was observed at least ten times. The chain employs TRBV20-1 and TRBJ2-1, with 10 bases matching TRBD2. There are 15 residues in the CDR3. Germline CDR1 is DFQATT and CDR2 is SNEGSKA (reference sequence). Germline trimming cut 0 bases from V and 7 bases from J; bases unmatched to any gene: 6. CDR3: CSARDGVAGGNEQFF. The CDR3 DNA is TGCAGTGCTAGAGATGGGGTAGCGGGGGGTAATGAGCAGTTCTTC.

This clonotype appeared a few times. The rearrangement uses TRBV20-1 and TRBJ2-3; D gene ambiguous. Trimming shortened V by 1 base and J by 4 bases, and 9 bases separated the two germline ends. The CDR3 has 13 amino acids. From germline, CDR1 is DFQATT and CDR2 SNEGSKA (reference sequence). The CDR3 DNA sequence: TGCAGTGCTAGAGCTATGTCCCCAGATACGCAGTATTTT. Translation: CSARAMSPDTQYF.

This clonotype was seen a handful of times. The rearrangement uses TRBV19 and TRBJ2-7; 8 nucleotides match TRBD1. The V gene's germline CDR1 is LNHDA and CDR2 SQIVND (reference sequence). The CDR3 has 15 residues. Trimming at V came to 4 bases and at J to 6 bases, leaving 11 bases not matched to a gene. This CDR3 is CASSTLTGAGGEQYF. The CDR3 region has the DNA TGTGCCAGTAGTACCCTGACAGGGGCGGGTGGCGAGCAGTACTTC. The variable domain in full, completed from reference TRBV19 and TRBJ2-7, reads DGGITQSPKYLFRKEGQNVTLSCEQNLNHDAMYWYRQDPGQGLRLIYYSQIVNDFQKGDIAEGYSVSREKKESFPLTVTSAQKNPTAFYLCASSTLTGAGGEQYFGPGTRLTVT.

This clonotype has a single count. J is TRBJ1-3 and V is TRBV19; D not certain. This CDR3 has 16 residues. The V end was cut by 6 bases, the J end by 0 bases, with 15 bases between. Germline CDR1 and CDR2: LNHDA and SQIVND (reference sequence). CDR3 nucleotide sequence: TGTGCCAGTAGCACTACGGGCGGAGACTCTGGAAACACCATATATTTT. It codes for CASSTTGGDSGNTIYF.

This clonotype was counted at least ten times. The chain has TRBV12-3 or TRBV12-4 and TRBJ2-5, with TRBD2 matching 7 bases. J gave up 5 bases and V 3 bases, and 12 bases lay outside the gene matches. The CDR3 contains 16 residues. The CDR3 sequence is CASSFNAGTKGETQYF. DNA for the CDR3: TGTGCCAGCAGTTTTAACGCCGGGACTAAGGGTGAGACCCAGTACTTC.

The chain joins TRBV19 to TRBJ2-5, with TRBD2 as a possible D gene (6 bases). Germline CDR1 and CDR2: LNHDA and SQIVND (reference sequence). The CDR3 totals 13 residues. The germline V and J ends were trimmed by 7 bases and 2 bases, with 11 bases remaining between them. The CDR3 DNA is TGTGCCAGTACCCCCCGGGAGCAAGAGACCCAGTACTTC. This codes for CASTPREQETQYF.

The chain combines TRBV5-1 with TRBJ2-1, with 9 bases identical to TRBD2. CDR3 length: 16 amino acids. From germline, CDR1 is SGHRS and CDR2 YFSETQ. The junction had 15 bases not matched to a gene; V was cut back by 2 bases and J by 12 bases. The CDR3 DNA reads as TGCGCCAGCAGCTTTTCTAGCGGGGTAGTAGGGGATGGGCAGTTCTTC. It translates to CASSFSSGVVGDGQFF.

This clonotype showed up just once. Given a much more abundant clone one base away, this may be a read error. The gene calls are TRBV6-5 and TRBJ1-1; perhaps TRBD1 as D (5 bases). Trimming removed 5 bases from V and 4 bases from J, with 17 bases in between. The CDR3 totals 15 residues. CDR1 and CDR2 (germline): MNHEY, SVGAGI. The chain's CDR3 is CASSHYLDGGTEAFF. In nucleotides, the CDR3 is TGTGCCAGCAGTCACTATCTGGACGGGGGCACTGAAGCTTTCTTT.

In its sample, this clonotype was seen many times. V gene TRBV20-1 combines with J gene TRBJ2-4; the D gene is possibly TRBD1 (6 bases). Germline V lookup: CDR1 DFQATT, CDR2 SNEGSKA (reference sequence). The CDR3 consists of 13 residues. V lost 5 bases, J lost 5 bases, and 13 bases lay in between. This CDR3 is CSAPKRTENIQYF. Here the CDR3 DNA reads TGCAGTGCTCCTAAACGGACAGAAAACATTCAGTACTTC.

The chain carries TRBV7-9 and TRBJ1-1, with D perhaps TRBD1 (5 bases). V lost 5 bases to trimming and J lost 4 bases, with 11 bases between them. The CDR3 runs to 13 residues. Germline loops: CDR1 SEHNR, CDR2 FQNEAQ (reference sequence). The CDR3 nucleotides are TGTGCCAGCAGCAACCGGGACGCCACTGAAGCTTTCTTT. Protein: CASSNRDATEAFF. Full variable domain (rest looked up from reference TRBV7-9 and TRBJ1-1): DTGVSQNPRHKITKRGQNVTFRCDPISEHNRLYWYRQTLGQGPEFLTYFQNEAQLEKSRLLSDRFSAERPKGSFSTLEIQRTEQGDSAMYLCASSNRDATEAFFGQGTRLTVV.

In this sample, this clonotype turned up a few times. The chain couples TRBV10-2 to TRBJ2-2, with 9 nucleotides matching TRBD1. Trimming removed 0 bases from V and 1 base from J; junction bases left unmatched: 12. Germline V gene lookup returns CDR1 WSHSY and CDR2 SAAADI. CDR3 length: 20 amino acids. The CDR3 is CASSESNKDRGQLNTGELFF. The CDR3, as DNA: TGCGCCAGCAGTGAGTCGAATAAGGACAGGGGCCAACTGAACACCGGGGAGCTGTTTTTT.

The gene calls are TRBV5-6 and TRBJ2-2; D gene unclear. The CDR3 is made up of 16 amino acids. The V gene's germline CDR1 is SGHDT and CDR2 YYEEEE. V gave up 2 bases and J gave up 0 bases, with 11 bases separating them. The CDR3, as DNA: TGTGCCAGCAGCTTAGTGGATGAAGCGAACACCGGGGAGCTGTTTTTT. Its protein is CASSLVDEANTGELFF.

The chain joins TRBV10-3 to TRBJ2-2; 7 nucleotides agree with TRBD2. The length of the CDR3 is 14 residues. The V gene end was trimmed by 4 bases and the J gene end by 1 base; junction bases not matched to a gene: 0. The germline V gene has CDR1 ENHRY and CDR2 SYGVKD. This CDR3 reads CAISGGGNTGELFF. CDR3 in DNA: TGTGCCATCAGTGGGGGGGGGAACACCGGGGAGCTGTTTTTT.

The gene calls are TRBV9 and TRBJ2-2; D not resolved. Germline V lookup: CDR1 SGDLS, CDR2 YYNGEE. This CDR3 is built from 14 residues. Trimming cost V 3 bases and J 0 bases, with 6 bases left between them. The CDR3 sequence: CASSAVTNTGELFF. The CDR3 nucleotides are TGTGCCAGCAGCGCGGTGACGAACACCGGGGAGCTGTTTTTT.

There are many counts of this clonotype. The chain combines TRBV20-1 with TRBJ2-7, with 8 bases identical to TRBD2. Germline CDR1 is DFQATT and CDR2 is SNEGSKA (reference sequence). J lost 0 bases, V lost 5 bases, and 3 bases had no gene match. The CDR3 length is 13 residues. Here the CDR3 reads CSAVSGASYEQYF. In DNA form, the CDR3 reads TGCAGTGCTGTTAGCGGGGCCTCCTACGAGCAGTACTTC.

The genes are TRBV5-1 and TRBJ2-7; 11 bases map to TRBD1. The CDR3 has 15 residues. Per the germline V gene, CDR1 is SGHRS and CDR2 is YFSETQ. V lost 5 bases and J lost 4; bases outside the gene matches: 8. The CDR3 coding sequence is TGCGCCAGCAGATTGACCGGGACAGGGGGATACGAGCAGTACTTC. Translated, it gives CASRLTGTGGYEQYF.

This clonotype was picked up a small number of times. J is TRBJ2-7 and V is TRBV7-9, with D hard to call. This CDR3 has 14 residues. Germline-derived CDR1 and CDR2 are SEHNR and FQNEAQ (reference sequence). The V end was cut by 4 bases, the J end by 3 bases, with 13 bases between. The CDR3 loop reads CASSSGLRIYEQYF. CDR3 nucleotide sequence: TGTGCCAGCAGCTCCGGGCTGAGGATCTACGAGCAGTACTTC.

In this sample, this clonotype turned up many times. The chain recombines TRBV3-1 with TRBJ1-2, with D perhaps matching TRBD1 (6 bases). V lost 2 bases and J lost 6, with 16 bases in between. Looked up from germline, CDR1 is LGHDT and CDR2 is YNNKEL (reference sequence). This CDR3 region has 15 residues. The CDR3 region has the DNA TGTGCCAGCAGCCAAATACGGATCTCAGGGGATGGCTACACCTTC. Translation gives CASSQIRISGDGYTF.

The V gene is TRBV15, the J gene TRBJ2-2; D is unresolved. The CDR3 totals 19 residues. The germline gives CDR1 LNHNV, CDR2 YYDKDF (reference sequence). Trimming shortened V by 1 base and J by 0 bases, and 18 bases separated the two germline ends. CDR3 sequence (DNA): TGTGCCACCAGCAGAGCCCTAGTTGAGACATTCGCGAACACCGGGGAGCTGTTTTTT. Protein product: CATSRALVETFANTGELFF.

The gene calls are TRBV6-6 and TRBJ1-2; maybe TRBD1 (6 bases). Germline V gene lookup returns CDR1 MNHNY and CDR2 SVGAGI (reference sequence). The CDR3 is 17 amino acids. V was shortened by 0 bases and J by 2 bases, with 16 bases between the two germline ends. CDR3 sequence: CASSYSPSGHPNYGYTF. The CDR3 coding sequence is TGTGCCAGCAGTTACTCCCCTTCGGGACACCCAAACTATGGCTACACCTTC.

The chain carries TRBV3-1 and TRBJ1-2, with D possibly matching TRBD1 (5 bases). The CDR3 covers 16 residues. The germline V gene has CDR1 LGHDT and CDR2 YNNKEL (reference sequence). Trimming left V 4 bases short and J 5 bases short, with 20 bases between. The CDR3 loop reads CASSPNGEEGRYGYTF. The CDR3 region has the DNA TGTGCCAGCAGCCCGAATGGGGAAGAGGGGAGGTATGGCTACACCTTC.

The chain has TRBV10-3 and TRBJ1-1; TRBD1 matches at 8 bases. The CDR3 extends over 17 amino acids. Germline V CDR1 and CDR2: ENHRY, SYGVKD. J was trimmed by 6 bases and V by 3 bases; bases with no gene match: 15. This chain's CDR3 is CAISDNRLDRALSEAFF. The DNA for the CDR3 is TGTGCCATCAGTGATAATAGGCTGGACAGGGCATTATCTGAAGCTTTCTTT.

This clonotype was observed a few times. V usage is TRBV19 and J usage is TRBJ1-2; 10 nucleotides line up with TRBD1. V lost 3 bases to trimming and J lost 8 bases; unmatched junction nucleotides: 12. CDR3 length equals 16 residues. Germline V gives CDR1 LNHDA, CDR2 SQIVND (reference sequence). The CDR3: CASSIPPGQGSRGYTF. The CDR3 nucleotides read TGTGCCAGTAGTATTCCTCCGGGACAGGGGTCCCGGGGCTACACCTTC.

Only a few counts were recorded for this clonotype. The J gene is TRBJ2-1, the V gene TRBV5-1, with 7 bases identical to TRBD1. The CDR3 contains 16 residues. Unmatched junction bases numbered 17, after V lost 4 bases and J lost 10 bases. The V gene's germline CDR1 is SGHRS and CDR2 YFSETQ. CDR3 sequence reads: CASSPTSTGKIVEQFF. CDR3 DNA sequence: TGCGCCAGCAGCCCCACCTCGACAGGGAAGATTGTCGAGCAGTTCTTC.

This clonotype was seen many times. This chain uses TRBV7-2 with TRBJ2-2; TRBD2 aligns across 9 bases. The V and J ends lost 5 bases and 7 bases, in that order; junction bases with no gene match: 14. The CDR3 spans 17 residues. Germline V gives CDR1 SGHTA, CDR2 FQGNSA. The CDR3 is CASSLRRGGLSGGELFF. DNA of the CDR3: TGTGCCAGCAGCCTCCGGCGGGGGGGCCTTTCTGGCGGGGAGCTGTTTTTT.